This record concerns one T cell receptor beta chain sequence. This clone was found once. Its antigen remains undetermined. No clone much larger than this one lies a single base away; base qualities are absent. This sample is drawn from a study of cytomegalovirus exposure and HLA in healthy donors (dated by TCRdb to about 2017). Context from the whole study: An earlier analysis of some 550 of the donors reported roughly 270 Gb of sequence data and about 100 million unique TCR beta sequences from around 200 million T cells. An early release that covered roughly 600 HLA-typed donors contained approximately 300 gigabases of sequencing data and tens of millions of unique TCR sequences. Among the approximately 420 genotyped donors, approximately 77% belonged to the genetic ancestry cluster associated with self-reported Caucasian donors. The study was designed to test whether signatures of past pathogen exposure could be identified by cataloging public T cell receptors. The study profiled the T cell repertoires of under 700 subjects by immunosequencing and related them to cytomegalovirus serostatus. A separate validation cohort of some 130 different subjects was used in addition to the approximately 610-subject first cohort. High-throughput TCR immunosequencing, statistical association of individual TCRs with disease status, and machine learning were combined to predict cytomegalovirus infection status. In a later analysis, previously published TCR beta repertoires from about 670 donors were re-analyzed and high-resolution HLA genotyping was added so that TCR occurrence patterns could be studied. In the later analysis, no new phenotypic data were used to find candidate immune exposures; instead, reliance was placed on TCR beta sequences and their occurrence across donors. An earlier analysis of approximately 640 of the donors applied high-throughput TCR beta sequencing to assess whether each TCR beta V gene segment acted as functional or pseudogenic. Donor age, sex, ethnicity and CMV serostatus were compiled alongside the repertoire data. A later genetic analysis used genome-wide SNP genotypes for about 60% of the roughly 670 donors, treating that subset as a discovery cohort. Every discovery cohort repertoire had been produced on one sequencing platform. Class I and class II HLA loci were covered by the typing at four-digit resolution. The number of donors typed differed by locus, with 629-630 for A, B, C, DRB1 and DQB1, around 520 for DQA1, some 570 for DPA1, and under 490 for DPB1. Roughly five DR-DQ haplotypes were treated as single units for association and clustering because of strong linkage in the cohort. On average, 235,054 unique TCR beta nucleotide sequences were sequenced per donor among a few hundred genotyped donors of the cohort, with 15% to 20% of those sequences being non-productive. Broad study findings and their caveats: Compared with equally common non-associated chains, HLA-associated TCR beta chains in a later analysis were more clonally expanded and had lower generation probabilities. When HLA alleles, especially DR and DQ, strongly co-occurred, TCR associations were difficult to assign to individual alleles. While some public TCRs were present in many individuals, most TCR sequences turned up only very rarely across donors. In a later analysis, the rate of TCR association differed among HLA loci, with DRB1 alleles having the most associated TCRs and HLA-C alleles having the fewest. Approximately 16 rarely observed V segments, including chromosome 9 orphons, were excluded from the earlier analysis of a few hundred of the donors because counts were too low. The only immune exposure information available for the cohort was CMV serostatus. The authors suggested that the approach could potentially be generalized to other disease states and immunological phenotypes. In a later analysis, several top co-occurrence clusters were reported to appear linked to parvovirus B19, influenza, CMV and Epstein-Barr virus. In a later genetic analysis, a missense DCLRE1C variant was associated with V-gene and J-gene trimming of TCR beta chains, and the association was replicated in an independent cohort. Correlated functional status among segregating V segments might be attributable to linkage disequilibrium, but an unknown experimental factor could not be ruled out. Specific HLA alleles were associated with roughly 16,000 TCR beta sequences at a false discovery rate of 0.05 in a later analysis. In a later genetic analysis, fewer N-insertions in productive TCRs were reported among donors in an Asian-associated ancestry cluster than the roughly 700-donor mean. A cluster of highly shared sequence variants was judged likely to represent a technical artifact of the sequencing pipeline. Three of the identified cytomegalovirus-associated TCR beta chains were confirmed in vitro to be specific for cytomegalovirus antigens. In this cohort, only TCR beta chains were sequenced, and detectable features were limited by the absence of alpha or paired-chain data. A total of some 180 TCR beta chains were listed by the study as associated with cytomegalovirus. In an earlier analysis of around 500 of the donors, most TCR beta V segments appeared in productive rearrangements about 87% or about 30% of the time, broadly matching IMGT annotations. Most CMV-associated TCR beta chains appeared to be HLA-restricted in a later analysis, and the HLA associations seemed to be driven largely by CMV exposure. Because HLA typing was unavailable for some donors at each locus, only the typed subset was used in association tests. Roughly uniform sequencing depth across donors was assumed in presence/absence analyses, although this assumption may not hold. Because the 87-base-pair reads could not distinguish some IMGT-functional V segments, including TRBV6-2 and TRBV6-3, those segments were excluded. The classifier was reported to diagnose cytomegalovirus status with high specificity and sensitivity in both the original cohort and the validation cohort. A further reported finding was that TCR beta sequences accurately predicted the HLA-A and HLA-B alleles for most subjects in the first cohort.

In total, 630 or so healthy bone marrow donors made up the cohort. Cohort members were all nominally healthy when sampled, although unrecorded immune exposures were likely present. The donor tested CMV seronegative and was one of the 352 seronegative cohort members. Each donor provided a peripheral blood sample, and peripheral blood mononuclear cells were used for TCR beta sequencing. Genomic DNA extraction from the blood cell samples was performed with the Qiagen DNeasy Blood Extraction Kit. Libraries were made using the immunoSEQ multiplex PCR assay. A mixture of 60 forward primers for TCR Vbeta segments and 13 reverse primers for TCR Jbeta segments was used in the multiplex PCR. A multiplex PCR assay on genomic DNA amplified the CDR3 region of rearranged TCR beta genes. Amplified TCR beta libraries were sequenced as 87-base-pair reads on the Illumina HiSeq System. On the study's bioinformatics: In a later analysis, approximately 74 million unique TCR beta chains were counted across the 690 or so repertoires, and roughly 10 million of these chains were shared by at least two donors. To remove PCR and sequencing errors, raw reads were error-corrected and collapsed into unique sequences using a nearest-neighbor algorithm that merged closely related sequences. To assign V, D and J gene segments, CDR3 sequences were aligned to IMGT reference sequences. Each retained sequence needed at least a six-nucleotide match to both a V gene segment and a J gene segment. Rearrangements were called productive when the CDR3 lacked stop codons and stayed in frame with V and J; all others were non-productive. CDR3 was defined according to IMGT convention as the region running from the second conserved V-encoded cysteine to the conserved J-encoded phenylalanine. In an earlier analysis of around 540 of the donors, sequences lacking an unambiguous match to a single V gene segment were excluded. In an earlier analysis of a few hundred of the donors, V segments were called functional above 56.7% productive rearrangements and were called segregating when the between-donor standard deviation exceeded 5%. A statistical classification framework was built for diagnosing cytomegalovirus status from the catalog of TCR beta chain sequences. V and J gene assignment, in a later analysis, came from comparing TCR nucleotide sequences with IMGT/GENE-DB human TR gene sequences. In a later analysis, CDR3 sequences and most-parsimonious VDJ recombination scenarios were assigned using the TCRdist pipeline. In a later analysis, each TCR beta chain was defined by its CDR3 amino acid sequence together with its V-gene family, and reads lacking a unique V-gene family were excluded. To address suspected cross-contamination and a sequencing artifact, a later analysis removed roughly 640 highly shared, low-generation-probability nucleotide sequences. In a later analysis, a clonal expansion index was calculated for each public chain from normalized within-repertoire ranks of inferred template counts. A later analysis computed generation probabilities with a VDJ recombination model fitted to out-of-frame rearrangements, and checked the results against IGoR. In a later analysis, hypergeometric tests were used to score TCR-TCR, TCR-HLA and TCR-CMV co-occurrence, with a repertoire-size bias correction applied to TCR pairs. To estimate false discovery rates, a later analysis permuted the HLA or CMV assignments 20 times. A later analysis grouped co-occurring TCRs with DBSCAN, adding TCRdist sequence similarity when clustering within HLA-allele-positive subsets. Repertoires with fewer than 30,000 or more than 120,000 public chains were left out of co-occurrence clustering, as were a few repertoires with anomalous nucleotide sharing. Entries here come from immuneACCESS through TCRdb and include only in-frame sequences with V and J called. Some clones fail to appear in such tables; in the studies checked, an unresolved V gene covers under half of the shortfall, and the cause of the remainder is unknown. V, J and clone size were drawn from that table, and D and trimming were deduced from the DNA. For this sample the table gives about 170,000 clones, of which approximately 80% were detected only once. Jointly, the top ten make up around 1.9% of the sample.

The junction shows trimming of 8 bases on V and 7 bases on J, plus 17 bases between the germline ends. From a lookup of the germline V gene, CDR1 and CDR2 are SNHLY and FYNNEI. Its CDR3 holds 13 amino acids, cysteine through phenylalanine. Just CDR3 DNA is preserved here, 39 bases in frame from base 1. This chain joins TRBV2 to TRBJ1-2, with no confidently assigned D gene. The TCR sequence derives from a woman younger than 30 in good health and CMV-seronegative. Sequenced material: PBMCs. The DNA is as follows: TGTGCCAGCGGTAGGACTGACCTAGGTGGCTACACCTTC. It encodes CASGRTDLGGYTF.